A single sample gave rise to the 29 T cell receptor beta chains below, sequenced in a study of read filtering for tumor transcriptome and immune sequencing (dated by TCRdb to 2018 to 2021). The run used an Illumina HiSeq 4000. The Immunoverse kit was used to build TCR libraries from roughly 370 ng RNA, with molecular barcoded adaptors covering alpha/delta and beta/gamma chains. The raw public data were reprocessed by TCRdb itself: fastp quality trimming at Q25, MiXCR clonotype calling, in-frame beta chains only. Entries that share a CDR3 protein sequence are merged under the most common genes and DNA. For this sample the table gives about 130,000 distinct CDR3 sequences, of which roughly 13% were detected only once. Roughly 11% of the sample comes from the top ten. Sequences were obtained from a population of CD138-negative cells sorted from bone marrow. Taken with the paper, the label for cell subset or site translates to: bone marrow mononuclear cells depleted of CD138+ plasma/myeloma cells by negative magnetic selection. The receptors were gathered from a donor over 35 with multiple myeloma.

Concerning this clonotype itself: This may be a read error, as it is one base from a much larger clone. This sequence joins TRBV6-1 and TRBJ2-5; 7 bases fit TRBD1. The CDR3 loop spans 16 amino acids. With V trimmed by 3 bases and J by 7 bases, 14 bases remained unmatched. Germline V gives CDR1 MNHNS, CDR2 SASEGT. The CDR3 protein is CASSETDRLQGRTQYF. The CDR3 DNA follows: TGTGCCAGCAGTGAGACGGACAGGTTGCAGGGGAGGACCCAGTACTTC.

As DNA, the CDR3 is TGCAGTGCGACCAAGGACAGGGGTGCGGAGACCCAGTACTTC. Amino acids: CSATKDRGAETQYF. The chain has TRBV20-1 and TRBJ2-5; 9 bases map to TRBD1. This CDR3 has 14 amino acids. V lost 6 bases, J lost 5 bases, and 10 bases stayed unmatched. Germline V gene data show CDR1 as DFQATT and CDR2 as SNEGSKA (reference sequence).

The V gene is TRBV3-1, the J gene TRBJ2-2; perhaps TRBD2 as D (5 bases). The CDR3 totals 14 residues. V was trimmed by 6 bases and J by 5 bases, leaving 13 bases between them. Germline V CDR1 and CDR2: LGHDT, YNNKEL (reference sequence). CDR3 loop: CASRSRRRTGELFF. The CDR3 DNA reads TGTGCCAGCAGGTCCCGGAGGCGGACCGGGGAGCTGTTTTTT.

This clonotype came up many times. The CDR3 DNA sequence: TGCGCCAGCAGCCCCGGACTAGCGGGGCTTTCGGCAGATACGCAGTATTTT. Protein sequence: CASSPGLAGLSADTQYF. The chain combines TRBV5-1 with TRBJ2-3, with TRBD2 matching over 12 bases. Unmatched junction bases numbered 10, after V lost 4 bases and J lost 4 bases. The germline V gene encodes CDR1 SGHRS and CDR2 YFSETQ. This CDR3 is built from 17 residues.

Note on this clonotype: A much larger clone lies a single base off, so this may be a read error. This chain uses TRBV5-1 with TRBJ2-3; 7 positions match TRBD2. This CDR3 is 16 amino acids long. V shed 3 bases and J 4 bases; nucleotides not matched to a gene: 11. Germline CDR1 SGHRS, CDR2 YFSETQ. The CDR3 DNA is TGCGCCAGCAGCTCCCTAGAGCGGGAAGACCCAGATACGCAGTATTTT. Its protein is CASSSLEREDPDTQYF. Combining the CDR3 with reference TRBV5-1 and TRBJ2-3 gives the whole variable domain KAGVTQTPRYLIKTRGQQVTLSCSPISGHRSVSWYQQTPGQGLQFLFEYFSETQRNKGNFPGRFSGRQFSNSRSEMNVSTLELGDSALYLCASSSLEREDPDTQYFGPGTRLTVL.

This clonotype was counted only a few times. The V call is TRBV11-2, the J call TRBJ2-7; D is uncertain. The CDR3 is made up of 12 amino acids. The germline CDR1 and CDR2 sequences are SGHAT and FQNNGV. Trimming took off 1 base at V and 6 bases at J, with 7 bases between the two ends. CDR3 DNA sequence: TGTGCCAGCAGCTTAGGACTCCCCGAGCAGTACTTC. Translated, it gives CASSLGLPEQYF.

This clonotype was detected a few times. Likely a read error: the CDR3 ends without its conserved phenylalanine or tryptophan. The CDR3 loop reads CASSPRQGGLTEAFY. The DNA of the CDR3 is TGTGCCAGCAGCCCCCGACAGGGCGGGCTCACTGAAGCTTTCTAT. The rearrangement uses TRBV14 and TRBJ1-1; 7 bases line up with TRBD1. The CDR3 length is 15 residues. The V gene end was trimmed by 4 bases and the J gene end by 4 bases; junction bases not matched to a gene: 9. The germline CDR1 and CDR2 sequences are SGHDN and FVKESK.

This clonotype was counted a single time. This may arise from a read error, as a much more abundant clone is one base away. DNA of the CDR3: TGTGCCAGCAGACCACCTCCACAGGGGAATATGGATCAGCCCCAGCGTTTT. This gives the protein CASRPPPQGNMDQPQRF. V is TRBV6-2 or TRBV6-3 and J is TRBJ1-5; 7 positions match TRBD1. Germline V gene data show CDR1 as MNHEY and CDR2 as SVGEGT. The CDR3 contains 17 residues.

V usage is TRBV7-3 and J usage is TRBJ2-3; D not certain. V lost 4 bases to trimming and J lost 5 bases, with 10 bases between them. Germline V lookup: CDR1 SGHTA, CDR2 FQGTGA. This CDR3 is 13 amino acids long. The CDR3 sequence is CASSSTELDTQYF. In DNA, the CDR3 is TGTGCCAGCAGCTCTACAGAGTTAGATACGCAGTATTTT.

The table lists this clonotype with many counts. The chain joins TRBV2 to TRBJ2-2, with D perhaps TRBD1 (6 bases). V lost 3 bases to trimming and J lost 4 bases, with 12 bases between them. The CDR3 spans 15 residues. The V gene's germline CDR1 is SNHLY and CDR2 FYNNEI. The CDR3 DNA sequence: TGTGCCAGCAGTGAGAGGGGGTACGGCACCGGGGAGCTGTTTTTT. Translation gives CASSERGYGTGELFF.

This clonotype has ten or more counts. The rearrangement joins TRBV7-9 to TRBJ1-1; maybe TRBD1 (5 bases). This CDR3 contains 13 residues. Germline loops: CDR1 SEHNR, CDR2 FQNEAQ (reference sequence). Trimming removed 5 bases at V and 5 bases at J, with 12 bases between. The CDR3, as DNA: TGTGCCAGCAGCACCAGGGTTGGGACTGAAGCTTTCTTT. It yields the protein CASSTRVGTEAFF.

To note about this clonotype: One base separates it from a far larger clone, so it is likely a read error. CDR3 DNA: TGCGCCAGCAGCGACAGGGACTACGAGCAGTTCTTC. Protein: CASSDRDYEQFF. The chain combines TRBV5-1 with TRBJ2-1, with D possibly being TRBD1 or TRBD2 (7 bases each). The germline V gene encodes CDR1 SGHRS and CDR2 YFSETQ. This CDR3 is built from 12 residues. The V end lost 4 bases, the J end lost 10 bases, and 12 bases lay between the germline ends.

At least ten counts were recorded for this clonotype. V usage is TRBV5-1 and J usage is TRBJ2-1; a possible D gene is TRBD2 (5 bases). Germline CDR1 and CDR2: SGHRS and YFSETQ. This CDR3 has 14 amino acids. Trimming removed 2 bases at V and 5 bases at J, with 11 bases between. The CDR3 is CASSLTGDNNEQFF. As DNA, the CDR3 is TGCGCCAGCAGCTTAACCGGGGATAACAATGAGCAGTTCTTC.

Regarding this clonotype: A single base separates this from a much larger clone, so it may be a read error. V gene TRBV12-3 or TRBV12-4 combines with J gene TRBJ1-4, with 10 bases aligning to TRBD1. V lost 11 bases, J lost 8 bases, and 8 bases stayed unmatched. This CDR3 comprises 13 residues. The CDR3 is CACATGGPEKLFF. CDR3 nucleotides: TGTGCCTGCGCGACAGGGGGCCCGGAAAAACTGTTTTTT.

This clonotype was detected many times. The rearrangement joins TRBV20-1 to TRBJ2-5, with D possibly TRBD2 on 6 matching bases. This CDR3 has 14 amino acids. V lost 5 bases and J lost 2, with 15 bases in between. Germline V CDR1 and CDR2: DFQATT, SNEGSKA (reference sequence). The DNA for the CDR3 is TGCAGTGCTTCTCAGCGGAGGGGACAAGAGACCCAGTACTTC. Residues: CSASQRRGQETQYF.

The table lists this clonotype with many counts. The rearrangement joins TRBV5-1 to TRBJ2-5; TRBD2 agrees at 9 bases. The CDR3 length is 15 residues. Germline V gene data show CDR1 as SGHRS and CDR2 as YFSETQ. Germline trimming cut 4 bases from V and 2 bases from J; bases unmatched to any gene: 6. The CDR3 loop reads CASSLSGRRQETQYF. The CDR3 DNA sequence: TGCGCCAGCAGCCTTAGCGGGAGAAGGCAAGAGACCCAGTACTTC. Combining the CDR3 with reference TRBV5-1 and TRBJ2-5 gives the whole variable domain KAGVTQTPRYLIKTRGQQVTLSCSPISGHRSVSWYQQTPGQGLQFLFEYFSETQRNKGNFPGRFSGRQFSNSRSEMNVSTLELGDSALYLCASSLSGRRQETQYFGPGTRLLVL.

In this sample, this clonotype turned up many times. The V call is TRBV18, the J call TRBJ1-1; 9 nucleotides line up with TRBD1. Germline V CDR1 and CDR2: KGHSH, LQKENI. V lost 4 bases, J lost 6 bases, and 9 bases stayed unmatched. This CDR3 has 15 residues. CDR3 in DNA: TGTGCCAGCTCACGGGGTACAGGGGGCAGCGCTGAAGCTTTCTTT. Residues: CASSRGTGGSAEAFF.

This clonotype occurred many times. The CDR3 bases are TGTGCCTGGACAGGGTTAGCCTACGAGCAGTACTTC. It encodes CAWTGLAYEQYF. The V and J genes are TRBV30 and TRBJ2-7; D is perhaps TRBD1 (5 bases). V lost 4 bases, J lost 2 bases, and 9 bases lay in between. CDR3 size: 12 residues. Germline V gives CDR1 GTSNPN, CDR2 SVGIG (reference sequence).

Details on this clonotype: Since a much larger clone is just one base distant, this may be a read error. The rearrangement joins TRBV9 to TRBJ2-3; no clear D. Germline lookup yields CDR1 SGDLS and CDR2 YYNGEE. The CDR3 sequence is 14 residues long. The CDR3 bases are TGTGCCAGCAGCGTATACAGTTACACAGATACGCCGTATTTT. It translates to CASSVYSYTDTPYF. The entire variable domain, with the rest obtained from reference TRBV9 and TRBJ2-3, is as follows: DSGVTQTPKHLITATGQRVTLRCSPRSGDLSVYWYQQSLDQGLQFLIQYYNGEERAKGNILERFSAQQFPDLHSELNLSSLELGDSALYFCASSVYSYTDTPYFGPGTRLTVL.

This clonotype was detected ten times or more. The rearrangement joins TRBV30 to TRBJ2-1; D might be TRBD2 (6 bases). From germline, CDR1 is GTSNPN and CDR2 SVGIG (reference sequence). The CDR3 extends over 14 amino acids. The ends were cut back, 5 bases at V and 6 bases at J, with 17 bases in the middle. The CDR3 nucleotides are TGTGCCTGGTCAGTCGGGCGGGGAGGCAATGAGCAGTTCTTC. It specifies CAWSVGRGGNEQFF.

With respect to this clonotype: A much bigger clone sits one base away, suggesting this may be a read error. The CDR3 DNA reads as TGCAGCGCCAACAGGGGTGAGAGGGACACTGAAGCTTTCTTT. It translates to CSANRGERDTEAFF. The J gene is TRBJ1-1, the V gene TRBV29-1; TRBD1 agrees at 7 bases. CDR1 is SQVTM, CDR2 ANQGSEA, per germline. CDR3 size: 14 residues. V trimming: 7 bases; J trimming: 3 bases; junction bases outside the gene matches: 11.

With respect to this clonotype: Being one base from a much bigger clone, this may be a read error. The genes are TRBV11-1 and TRBJ2-1; TRBD1 agrees at 10 bases. The CDR3 runs 15 residues. In germline, CDR1 is SGHAT, CDR2 FQDESV (reference sequence). The CDR3 loop is CASSTRQGAYNEQLF. The CDR3 bases are TGTGCCAGCAGCACCCGACAGGGGGCCTACAATGAGCAGCTCTTC.

This clonotype was seen at least ten times. The rearrangement uses TRBV5-1 and TRBJ2-7; perhaps D is TRBD1 or TRBD2 (5 bases each). V gave up 4 bases and J gave up 0 bases, with 14 bases separating them. Germline loops: CDR1 SGHRS, CDR2 YFSETQ. The CDR3 contains 15 residues. CDR3 sequence reads: CASSGRDGLSYEQYF. In nucleotides, the CDR3 is TGCGCCAGCAGCGGCCGGGACGGGCTCTCCTACGAGCAGTACTTC.

This clonotype was observed many times. The chain is built from TRBV19 and TRBJ2-3; D is possibly TRBD1 (5 bases). Per germline, CDR1 LNHDA and CDR2 SQIVND (reference sequence). This CDR3 region has 14 residues. Deletions cut 5 bases from V and 2 bases from J, with 11 bases between. CDR3 bases: TGTGCCAGTAGTTCCGACAGCTACACAGATACGCAGTATTTT. Residues: CASSSDSYTDTQYF. The variable domain in full, with the rest retrieved from reference TRBV19 and TRBJ2-3, is DGGITQSPKYLFRKEGQNVTLSCEQNLNHDAMYWYRQDPGQGLRLIYYSQIVNDFQKGDIAEGYSVSREKKESFPLTVTSAQKNPTAFYLCASSSDSYTDTQYFGPGTRLTVL.

This clonotype was detected many times. This chain connects TRBV7-9 to TRBJ2-7; 13 bases fit TRBD2. Germline assignment: CDR1 SEHNR and CDR2 FQNEAQ (reference sequence). The CDR3 is made up of 16 amino acids. The V and J ends lost 4 bases and 2 bases, in that order; junction bases with no gene match: 5. As DNA, the CDR3 is TGTGCCAGCAGCTCCGGGACTAGCGGGATTCCCTACGAGCAGTACTTC. Its translation: CASSSGTSGIPYEQYF.

This clonotype was detected ten times or more. The chain links TRBV5-1 to TRBJ2-3, with TRBD2 identical over 11 bases. The CDR3 is 17 residues long. With 4 bases clipped from V and 1 base from J, the junction kept 8 bases outside the gene matches. Germline CDR1 and CDR2: SGHRS and YFSETQ. The CDR3 spells CASSPRASGGRTDTQYF. DNA of the CDR3: TGCGCCAGCAGCCCCAGGGCTAGCGGGGGGCGCACAGATACGCAGTATTTT.

This clonotype was counted only a few times. The chain has TRBV19 and TRBJ2-2; unclear D gene. V gave up 6 bases and J gave up 5 bases, with 4 bases separating them. CDR3 size: 11 residues. Germline lookup yields CDR1 LNHDA and CDR2 SQIVND (reference sequence). The CDR3 region is CASSETGELFF. CDR3 nucleotide sequence: TGTGCCAGTAGCGAAACCGGGGAGCTGTTTTTT.

The table lists this clonotype with many counts. This chain connects TRBV4-1 to TRBJ2-6; D is uncertain. This CDR3 contains 16 residues. Deletions cut 1 base from V and 4 bases from J, with 11 bases between. Germline V gene lookup returns CDR1 MGHRA and CDR2 YSYEKL. The CDR3 DNA follows: TGCGCCAGCAGCCAAGTACCCTCCGGGGGGGCCAACGTCCTGACTTTC. Amino acid sequence: CASSQVPSGGANVLTF.

J is TRBJ2-2 and V is TRBV6-1, with TRBD1 matching 8 bases. The germline gives CDR1 MNHNS, CDR2 SASEGT. The CDR3 spans 13 residues. J gave up 2 bases and V 10 bases, and 3 bases lay outside the gene matches. The CDR3 sequence: CATGQGNTGELFF. The CDR3 DNA follows: TGTGCCACAGGACAGGGAAACACCGGGGAGCTGTTTTTT.